Described below is a single T cell receptor beta chain sequence and its context. What it binds is not known. This record comes from a study of shared clonotypes between healthy human individuals. General study points: Naive CD4 clonotypes overlapped across a few donors at approximately 4.5%. An anticipated effect of sequencing depth on clonotype sharing among donors was recognized.

CD8 cells regarded as naive lacked CD45RO, were positively chosen for CCR7, and omitted terminally differentiated effector memory CD45RA+ cells. The table came from immunoSEQ multiplex PCR; TCRdb's copy has only in-frame clones and leaves some out. The profile covers about 580,000 clones, with nearly 98% appearing a single time and more than 0.3% taken by the ten largest. This CDR3 region has 15 residues. CDR1 is MNHEY, CDR2 SVGAGI, per germline. With 0 bases clipped from V and 8 bases from J, the junction kept 7 bases outside the gene matches. The sample taken for sequencing was naive CD8+ T cells sorted from blood. The rearrangement links TRBV6-5 to TRBJ2-1, with TRBD1 identical over 7 bases. The clonotype was recovered from a man in his thirties or forties in good health. The CDR3 sequence is CASSYSGTAIDEQFF. CDR3 in DNA: TGTGCCAGCAGTTACTCCGGGACAGCTATTGATGAGCAGTTCTTC.